The present T cell receptor (beta chain) was sequenced within a study of sequential checkpoint blockade in melanoma. In the study overall: Randomization was 1:1 between first-line nivolumab→ipilimumab and ipilimumab→nivolumab. Each arm's sequence ended with maintenance nivolumab.

The treatment here: randomized to nivolumab then ipilimumab (arm A) or the reverse (arm B). DNA-damaging chemotherapy had not been given to any patient beforehand. This CDR3 is built from 16 residues. V was trimmed by 0 bases and J by 2 bases, leaving 11 bases between them. CDR1 is LGHNT, CDR2 FRNRAP, per germline. Produced via immunoSEQ multiplex PCR; TCRdb's table is partial and in-frame only. The sample has approximately 18,000 clones, over 60% seen once. Sequencing was performed on CD8+ T cells sorted from blood (inferred from file names), taken from a patient given nivolumab and ipilimumab in sequence. This chain joins TRBV12-5 and TRBJ2-1; D is undetermined. The TCR originated in a human donor with melanoma. The CDR3 here is CASGLVWAGPYNEQFF. In DNA, the CDR3 is TGTGCTAGTGGTTTGGTATGGGCAGGCCCCTACAATGAGCAGTTCTTC.